This TCR beta chain was found in a study of blood T cells in healthy people across ages. Peripheral blood, roughly 9.3 milliliters per donor, was collected. For the second PCR, which ran for about 7 to 11 cycles, a sample-barcoded 5' primer and a J-beta primer mix were used. A template-switch adaptor with 12 random nucleotides tagged each cDNA molecule. Each of the samples gave a minimum of 3 million paired-end reads that contained CDR3. From the 5' RACE reads, TCRdb called clonotypes with MiXCR, one entry per CDR3 protein. Among 950,000 to 1,200,000 distinct CDR3 sequences listed, approximately 38% were seen once. Trimming removed 3 bases at V and 8 bases at J, with 17 bases between. CDR3 length: 15 amino acids. From germline, CDR1 is SGHDT and CDR2 YYEEEE.

V usage is TRBV5-6 and J usage is TRBJ1-4, with a tentative D call TRBD1 (6 bases). Sequenced input: blood. The TCR was taken from a man younger than 30 in good health. In nucleotides, the CDR3 is TGTGCCAGCAGCTCAAGAGACCCAGGGGTAGAAAAACTGTTTTTT. This gives the protein CASSSRDPGVEKLFF.